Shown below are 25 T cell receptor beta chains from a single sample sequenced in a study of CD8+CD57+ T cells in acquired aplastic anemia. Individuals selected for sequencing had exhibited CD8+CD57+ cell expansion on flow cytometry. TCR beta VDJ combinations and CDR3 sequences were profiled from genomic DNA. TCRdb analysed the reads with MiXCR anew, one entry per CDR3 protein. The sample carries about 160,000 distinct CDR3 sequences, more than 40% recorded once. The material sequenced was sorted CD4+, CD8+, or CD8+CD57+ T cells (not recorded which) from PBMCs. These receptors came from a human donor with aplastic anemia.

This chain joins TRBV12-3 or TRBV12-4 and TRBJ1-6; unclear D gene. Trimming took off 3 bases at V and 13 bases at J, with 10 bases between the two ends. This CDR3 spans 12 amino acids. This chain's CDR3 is CASSLNSVPLHF. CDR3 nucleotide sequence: TGTGCCAGCAGTTTGAATAGTGTCCCCCTCCACTTT.

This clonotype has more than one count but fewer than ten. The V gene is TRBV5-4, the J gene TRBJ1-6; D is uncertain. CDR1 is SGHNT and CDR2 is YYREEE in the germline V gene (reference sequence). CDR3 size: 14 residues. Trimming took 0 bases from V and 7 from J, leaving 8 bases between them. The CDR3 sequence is CASSLGHTNSPLHF. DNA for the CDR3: TGTGCCAGCAGCTTGGGACATACAAATTCACCCCTCCACTTT.

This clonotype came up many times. CDR3 nucleotides: TGTGCCAGCCGTTCTGAGCCACCCAATGAGCAGTTCTTC. Protein product: CASRSEPPNEQFF. This chain uses TRBV5-4 with TRBJ2-1; D is ambiguous. V was trimmed by 7 bases and J by 6 bases, leaving 14 bases between them. This CDR3 spans 13 amino acids. Germline CDR1 SGHNT, CDR2 YYREEE (reference sequence).

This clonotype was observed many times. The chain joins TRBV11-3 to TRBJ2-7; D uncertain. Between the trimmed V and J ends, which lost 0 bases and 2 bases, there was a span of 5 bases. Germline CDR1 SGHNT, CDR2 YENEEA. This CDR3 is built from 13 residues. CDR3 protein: CASSLDSTYEQYF. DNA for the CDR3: TGTGCCAGCAGCTTAGACAGTACCTACGAGCAGTACTTC.

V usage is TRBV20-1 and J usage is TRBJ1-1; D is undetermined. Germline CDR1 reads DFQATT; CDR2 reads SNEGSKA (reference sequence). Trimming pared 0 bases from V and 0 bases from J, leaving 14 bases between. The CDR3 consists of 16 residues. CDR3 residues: CSARDVFGRLNTEAFF. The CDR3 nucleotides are TGCAGTGCTAGAGACGTCTTCGGGAGATTGAACACTGAAGCTTTCTTT.

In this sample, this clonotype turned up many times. The CDR3 is CASSYEILGSEQYF. CDR3 DNA: TGTGCCAGCAGTTACGAGATTTTGGGAAGCGAGCAGTACTTC. V gene TRBV6-5 combines with J gene TRBJ2-7, with D hard to call. The CDR3 totals 14 residues. CDR1 and CDR2 (germline): MNHEY, SVGAGI. V dropped 2 bases and J dropped 6 bases, with 14 bases sitting between them.

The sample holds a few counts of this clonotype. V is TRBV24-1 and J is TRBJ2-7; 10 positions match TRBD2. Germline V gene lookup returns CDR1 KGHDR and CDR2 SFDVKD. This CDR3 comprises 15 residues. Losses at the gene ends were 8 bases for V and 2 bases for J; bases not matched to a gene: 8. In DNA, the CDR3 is TGTGCCACCAACTTCCTAGCGGGAGAGACCTACGAGCAGTACTTC. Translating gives CATNFLAGETYEQYF.

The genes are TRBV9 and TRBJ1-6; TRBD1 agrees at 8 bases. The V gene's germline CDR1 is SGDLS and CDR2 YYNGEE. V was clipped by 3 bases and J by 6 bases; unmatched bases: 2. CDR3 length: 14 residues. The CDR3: CASSAGTGNSPLHF. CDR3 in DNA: TGTGCCAGCAGCGCCGGGACAGGTAATTCACCCCTCCACTTT.

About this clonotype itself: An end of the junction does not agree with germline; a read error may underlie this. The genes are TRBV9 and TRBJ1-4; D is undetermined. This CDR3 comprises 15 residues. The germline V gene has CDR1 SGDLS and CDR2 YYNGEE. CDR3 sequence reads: CSSSVGSFAREKLFF. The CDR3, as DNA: TGTTCCAGCAGCGTTGGTTCTTTCGCACGGGAAAAACTGTTTTTT.

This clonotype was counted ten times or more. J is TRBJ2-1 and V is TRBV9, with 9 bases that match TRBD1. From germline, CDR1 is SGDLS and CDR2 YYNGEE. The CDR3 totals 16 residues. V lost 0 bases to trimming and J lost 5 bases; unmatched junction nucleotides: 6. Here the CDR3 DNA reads TGTGCCAGCAGCGTAGACTGGACAGGGGCGAACAATGAGCAGTTCTTC. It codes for CASSVDWTGANNEQFF.

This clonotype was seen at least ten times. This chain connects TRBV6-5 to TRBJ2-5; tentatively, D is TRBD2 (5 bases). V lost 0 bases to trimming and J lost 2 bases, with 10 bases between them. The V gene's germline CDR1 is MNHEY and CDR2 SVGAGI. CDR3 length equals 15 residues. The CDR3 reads CASSYSGREQETQYF. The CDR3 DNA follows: TGTGCCAGCAGTTACTCGGGCCGGGAACAAGAGACCCAGTACTTC.

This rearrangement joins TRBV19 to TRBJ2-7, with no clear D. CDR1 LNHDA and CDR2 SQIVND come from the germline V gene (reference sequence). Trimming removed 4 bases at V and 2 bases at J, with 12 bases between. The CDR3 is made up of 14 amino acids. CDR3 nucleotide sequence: TGTGCCAGTAGTAGCCTAGGTGGTACCTACGAGCAGTACTTC. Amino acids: CASSSLGGTYEQYF.

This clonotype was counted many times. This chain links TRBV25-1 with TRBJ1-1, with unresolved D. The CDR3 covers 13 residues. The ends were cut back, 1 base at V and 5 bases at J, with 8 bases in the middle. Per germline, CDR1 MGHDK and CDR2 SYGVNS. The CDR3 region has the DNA TGTGCCAGCAGTGAATCGCGGAGTACTGAAGCTTTCTTT. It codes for CASSESRSTEAFF. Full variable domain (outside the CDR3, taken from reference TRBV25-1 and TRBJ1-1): EADIYQTPRYLVIGTGKKITLECSQTMGHDKMYWYQQDPGMELHLIHYSYGVNSTEKGDLSSESTVSRIRTEHFPLTLESARPSHTSQYLCASSESRSTEAFFGQGTRLTVV.

As DNA, the CDR3 is TGTGCCAGTAGTATAGGGGATACGCAGTATTTT. It yields the protein CASSIGDTQYF. The chain couples TRBV19 to TRBJ2-3; no reliable D call. The ends were cut back, 1 base at V and 6 bases at J, with 2 bases in the middle. The germline V gene encodes CDR1 LNHDA and CDR2 SQIVND (reference sequence). The CDR3 spans 11 residues.

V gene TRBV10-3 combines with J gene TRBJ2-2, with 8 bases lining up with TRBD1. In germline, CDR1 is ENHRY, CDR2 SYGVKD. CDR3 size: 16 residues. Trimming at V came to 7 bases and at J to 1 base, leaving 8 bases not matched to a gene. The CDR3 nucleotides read TGTGCCATCAAAGACAGGGGCGTCGGGAACACCGGGGAGCTGTTTTTT. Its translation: CAIKDRGVGNTGELFF.

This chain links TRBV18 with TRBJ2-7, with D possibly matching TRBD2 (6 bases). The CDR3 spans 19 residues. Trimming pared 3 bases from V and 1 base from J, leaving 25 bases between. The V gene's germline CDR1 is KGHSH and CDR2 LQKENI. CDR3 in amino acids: CASSPRRGPPGANSYEQYF. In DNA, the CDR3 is TGTGCCAGCTCACCTAGAAGAGGCCCACCGGGAGCTAATTCCTACGAGCAGTACTTC.

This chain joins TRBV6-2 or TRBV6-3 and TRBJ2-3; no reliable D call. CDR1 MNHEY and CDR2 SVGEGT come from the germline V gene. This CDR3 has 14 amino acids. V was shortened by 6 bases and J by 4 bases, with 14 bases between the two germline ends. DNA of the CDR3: TGTGCCAGCAGCATGGTCCGGAGAGCAGATACGCAGTATTTT. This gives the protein CASSMVRRADTQYF.

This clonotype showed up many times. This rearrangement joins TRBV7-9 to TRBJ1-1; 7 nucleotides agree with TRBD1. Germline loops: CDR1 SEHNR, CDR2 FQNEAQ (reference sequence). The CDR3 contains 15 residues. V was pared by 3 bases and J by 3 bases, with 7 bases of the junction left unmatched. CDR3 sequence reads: CASSLIPTGYTEAFF. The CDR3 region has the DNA TGTGCCAGCAGCTTGATCCCGACAGGGTACACTGAAGCTTTCTTT.

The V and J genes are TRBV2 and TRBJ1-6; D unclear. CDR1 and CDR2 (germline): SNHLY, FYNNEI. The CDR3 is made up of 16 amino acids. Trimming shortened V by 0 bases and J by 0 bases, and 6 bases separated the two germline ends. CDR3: CASSEAHGSYNSPLHF. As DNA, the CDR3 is TGTGCCAGCAGTGAAGCCCACGGCTCCTATAATTCACCCCTCCACTTT.

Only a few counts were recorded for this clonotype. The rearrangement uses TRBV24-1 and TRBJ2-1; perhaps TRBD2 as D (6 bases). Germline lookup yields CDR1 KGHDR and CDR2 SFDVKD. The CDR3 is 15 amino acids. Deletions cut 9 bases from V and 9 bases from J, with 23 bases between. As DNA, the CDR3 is TGTGCCACCCGGAGGGATTGGGACCTTTTAGGTGAGCAGTTCTTC. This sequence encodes CATRRDWDLLGEQFF.

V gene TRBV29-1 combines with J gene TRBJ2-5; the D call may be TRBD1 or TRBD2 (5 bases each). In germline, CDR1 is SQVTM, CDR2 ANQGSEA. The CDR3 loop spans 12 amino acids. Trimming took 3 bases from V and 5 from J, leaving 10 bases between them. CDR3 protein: CSVEGVGETQYF. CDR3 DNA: TGCAGCGTTGAGGGGGTTGGGGAGACCCAGTACTTC.

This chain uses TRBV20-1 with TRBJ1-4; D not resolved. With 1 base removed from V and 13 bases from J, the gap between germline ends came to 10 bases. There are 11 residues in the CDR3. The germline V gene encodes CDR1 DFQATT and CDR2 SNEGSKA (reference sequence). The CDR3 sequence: CSARATGRLFF. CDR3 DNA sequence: TGCAGTGCTAGAGCTACCGGACGACTGTTTTTT.

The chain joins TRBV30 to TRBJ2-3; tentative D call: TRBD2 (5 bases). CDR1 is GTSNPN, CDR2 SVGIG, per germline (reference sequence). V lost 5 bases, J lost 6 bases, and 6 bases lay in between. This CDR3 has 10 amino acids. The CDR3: CAWWEDTQYF. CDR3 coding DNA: TGTGCCTGGTGGGAGGATACGCAGTATTTT.

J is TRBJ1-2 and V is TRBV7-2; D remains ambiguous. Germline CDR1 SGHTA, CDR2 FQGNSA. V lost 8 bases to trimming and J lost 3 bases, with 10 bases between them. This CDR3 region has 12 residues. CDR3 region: CASGKTDYGYTF. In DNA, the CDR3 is TGTGCCAGCGGAAAGACTGACTATGGCTACACCTTC.

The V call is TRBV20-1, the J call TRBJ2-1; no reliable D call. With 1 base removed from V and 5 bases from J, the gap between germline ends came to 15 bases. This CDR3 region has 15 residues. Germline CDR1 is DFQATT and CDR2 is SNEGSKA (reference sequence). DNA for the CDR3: TGCAGTGCTAGAGTATATGGAGCCCCCGACAATGAGCAGTTCTTC. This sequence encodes CSARVYGAPDNEQFF.